This T cell receptor beta chain emerged from a study of blood T cell repertoires in COVID-19 (dated by TCRdb to about 2020). With regard to the full study: Samples covering the acute and convalescent phases of COVID-19 were provided by collaborators in the United States, Italy and Spain. Sample metadata almost always included a de-identified subject ID, COVID-19 status, age in years and sex. Where available, HLA class I and class II types were taken from metadata supplied by the sample provider and were not determined by assay-based typing. The samples were drawn from two sources: the first 160 participants of the ongoing ImmuneRACE study, and fewer than 1,500 subjects contributed by 6 global collaborators. The material from the prospective study consisted of cDNA or gDNA derived from T cells, B-cell-depleted T cells, or PBMCs. The repertoires were released in a freely available public database meant as a resource for research on the immune response to SARS-CoV-2. Subjects who had been exposed to COVID-19, were actively infected with it, or had recovered from it provided the deeply sampled blood TCRbeta repertoires that made up the dataset. On the study overall, not on this receptor specifically: Clinical and demographic metadata were provided uncurated, with the amount varying by source and participant.

The CDR3 holds 15 amino acids from the cysteine to the phenylalanine. The DNA shown is the 45-base CDR3, in frame from base 1. For CDR1 and CDR2, the germline V gene lists MNHEY and SVGAGI. V is cut by 6 bases and J by 5 bases, and the space between the germline ends is 17 bases. TCRbeta CDR3 regions were amplified from genomic DNA by means of the immunoSEQ Assay, a bias-controlled multiplex PCR. The authors' pipeline ran thus. The number of nucleated cells in each sample was estimated by amplification of reference gene primers within the assay. To quantify the absolute abundance of each unique TCRbeta CDR3 rearrangement, sequence reads were collapsed and filtered. For each sample, productive Simpson clonality was calculated as the square root of Simpson's diversity index across productive rearrangements. Entries here come from immuneACCESS through TCRdb and include only in-frame sequences with V and J called. Some clones fail to appear in such tables; in the studies checked, an unresolved V gene covers under half of the shortfall, and the cause of the remainder is unknown. The DNA was the basis for D and trimming; V, J and clone size are from that table. This sample lists 250,000 or so clones; 84% were detected once. Clones ranked in the top ten supply more than 1.5% of the sample.

With regard to this clone: It has no known antigen specificity. No base quality values were provided; no much bigger clone lies one nucleotide off.

Samples from volunteer blood donors who had recovered from COVID-19 were contributed by a second Seattle source. The collaborating institutions used their own protocols to collect whole blood in K2EDTA tubes. For TCRbeta analysis, collaborator samples were shipped as frozen whole blood, as isolated PBMCs, or as DNA extracted from either sample type. The source is a woman in her thirties or forties who had recovered from COVID-19. Material for sequencing was peripheral blood. The rearrangement combines TRBV6-5 with TRBJ1-3; TRBD1 could be the D gene, as 6 bases match. The base sequence is TGTGCCAGCAGCTGGGGGACAACCCAGAGAAACACCATATATTTT. It is translated as CASSWGTTQRNTIYF.